The rows below give T cell receptor beta chains drawn from one sample of a study of cytotoxic CD8 clonotypes in ibrutinib-treated CLL. Only in-frame clones appear in the TCRdb table, and some are missing; sequencing was by immunoSEQ multiplex PCR. The sample lists a few hundred thousand clones, around 70% seen once, with 15% in the top ten. Material: PBMCs, obtained after 24 months of ibrutinib treatment. The receptors here all came from a human donor with chronic lymphocytic leukemia. Both conserved end residues are part of each CDR3. The D gene is left open where the match is weak. Only some rows state a clone size, as once, few, many or a class for expanded clones.

clone size: few; V gene: TRBV5-1; D gene: NA; J gene: TRBJ2-3; CDR3 DNA: TGCGCCAGCAGCTACCCCCGGGGGCGATCCGGGTCGGATACGCAGTATTTT; CDR3 protein: CASSYPRGRSGSDTQYF
clone size: NA; V gene: TRBV27; D gene: NA; J gene: TRBJ2-2; CDR3 DNA: TGTGCCAGCAGTTTGCGGGACACCAGCACCGGGGAGCTGTTTTTT; CDR3 protein: CASSLRDTSTGELFF
clone size: few; V gene: TRBV6-5; D gene: NA; J gene: TRBJ2-5; CDR3 DNA: TGTGCCAGCAGTTACTCGGCCGGGCTCCAAGAGACCCAGTACTTC; CDR3 protein: CASSYSAGLQETQYF
clone size: NA; V gene: TRBV27; D gene: NA; J gene: TRBJ1-1; CDR3 DNA: TGTGCCAGCAGTTTCGACGTTGGGGACACTGAAGCTTTCTTT; CDR3 protein: CASSFDVGDTEAFF
clone size: NA; V gene: TRBV29-1; D gene: NA; J gene: TRBJ1-4; CDR3 DNA: TGCAGCGTTGCGGCTAATGAAAAACTGTTTTTT; CDR3 protein: CSVAANEKLFF
clone size: NA; V gene: TRBV7-9; D gene: NA; J gene: TRBJ2-1; CDR3 DNA: TGTGCCAGCAGCTTAGGCAGGGGCGAGTTCTTC; CDR3 protein: CASSLGRGEFF
clone size: few; V gene: TRBV4-3; D gene: NA; J gene: TRBJ2-5; CDR3 DNA: TGCGCCAGCAGCCAAGATATGAGGGGTTTCCAAGAGACCCAGTACTTC; CDR3 protein: CASSQDMRGFQETQYF
clone size: NA; V gene: TRBV19; D gene: NA; J gene: TRBJ1-5; CDR3 DNA: TGTGCCAGTAGATCCGGGACCGAGGATTGGAATCAGCCCCAGCATTTT; CDR3 protein: CASRSGTEDWNQPQHF
clone size: NA; V gene: TRBV6-5; D gene: NA; J gene: TRBJ2-1; CDR3 DNA: TGTGCCAGCAGTTACGGGCACCCTAGGGATGAGCAGTTCTTC; CDR3 protein: CASSYGHPRDEQFF
clone size: few; V gene: TRBV11-3; D gene: NA; J gene: TRBJ1-3; CDR3 DNA: TGTGCCAGCAGCCAATATTCTGGAAACACCATATATTTT; CDR3 protein: CASSQYSGNTIYF
clone size: many; V gene: TRBV7-4; D gene: NA; J gene: TRBJ2-5; CDR3 DNA: TGTGCCAGCAGCGTAGGGGCGACTTCGCTAGTCCAAGAGACCCAGTACTTC; CDR3 protein: CASSVGATSLVQETQYF
clone size: NA; V gene: TRBV29-1; D gene: TRBD1; J gene: TRBJ2-2; CDR3 DNA: TGCAGCGTCGTCCGGGACAGGGGCTCCGGGGAGCTGTTTTTT; CDR3 protein: CSVVRDRGSGELFF
clone size: NA; V gene: TRBV5-1; D gene: NA; J gene: TRBJ2-3; CDR3 DNA: TGCGCCAGCAGCTGGGAGATAACAGATACGCAGTATTTT; CDR3 protein: CASSWEITDTQYF
clone size: few; V gene: TRBV6-5; D gene: NA; J gene: TRBJ1-2; CDR3 DNA: TGTGCCAGCACCAAACAAATACAGGGACGAGGCGGCTACACCTTC; CDR3 protein: CASTKQIQGRGGYTF